Sequencing of this TCR beta chain was carried out in a study of beta chain features in type 1 diabetes. Trimming pared 5 bases from V and 0 bases from J, leaving 13 bases between. The CDR3 extends over 15 amino acids. Looked up from germline, CDR1 is SGHAT and CDR2 is FQNNGV. Purity (above 98%) was reached by all sorted populations. All of the isolated RNA was reverse transcribed, so expressed TCRB transcripts were sequenced. Clones were read by immunoSEQ multiplex PCR, and TCRdb kept only the in-frame ones, dropping some. Counted here are about 250,000 clones, around an eighth occurring once; the ten biggest clones make up 0.025% to 0.03%. This clone was recorded a few times.

The V call is TRBV11-2, the J call TRBJ1-1; no definite D call. Sequenced material: naive CD4+ T cells from blood. The source of this sequence is a woman in her 40s in good health. CDR3 protein: CASSLTYGVNTEAFF. CDR3 DNA sequence: TGTGCCAGCAGCCTAACTTACGGGGTGAACACTGAAGCTTTCTTT.